Below are 3 T cell receptor beta chains sequenced from a single sample in a study of blood T cells in healthy people across ages. The use of a sample-barcoded 5' primer and a J-beta primer mix characterized a second PCR of roughly 7 to 11 cycles. Each CDR3 protein gets one entry after TCRdb re-called the 5' RACE reads with MiXCR. The repertoire has about 750,000 distinct CDR3 sequences, approximately 55% of them found once; the top ten carry around 40%. Sequenced input: blood. The receptors derive from an elderly man in good health.

The chain employs TRBV20-1 and TRBJ2-7; D call uncertain. The CDR3 sequence is 12 residues long. V lost 3 bases and J 6 bases, leaving 12 bases between the germline ends. Germline loops: CDR1 DFQATT, CDR2 SNEGSKA (reference sequence). For the CDR3, the DNA is TGCAGTGCTAGGGTACCCTGGGGCGAGCAGTACTTC. The encoded protein is CSARVPWGEQYF.

V is TRBV6-2 or TRBV6-3 and J is TRBJ2-1, with 10 nucleotides matching TRBD2. Germline CDR1 reads MNHEY; CDR2 reads SVGEGT. The CDR3 runs 15 residues. The V and J ends lost 2 bases and 6 bases, in that order; junction bases with no gene match: 4. As DNA, the CDR3 is TGTGCCAGCAGTTACGGACTAGCGGCCTTCAATGAGCAGTTCTTC. Protein product: CASSYGLAAFNEQFF.

This sequence joins TRBV24-1 and TRBJ2-5; no clear D gene. The germline V gene has CDR1 KGHDR and CDR2 SFDVKD. The CDR3 totals 16 residues. Trimming removed 0 bases at V and 0 bases at J, with 10 bases between. Here the CDR3 DNA reads TGTGCCACCAGTGATTTGCCGGCCAAGGACCAAGAGACCCAGTACTTC. It codes for CATSDLPAKDQETQYF.